A single sample gave rise to the 21 T cell receptor beta chains below, sequenced in a study of graft-versus-host responses after intestinal transplantation. These receptors lack a known antigen. TCRdb keeps only in-frame clones here, not all; method: immunoSEQ multiplex PCR. The data show 77,000 or so clones, over 85% seen once. Sequenced here: unstimulated CD8+ T cells sorted from spleen or lymph node cells, sampled before intestinal transplant. The receptors were sampled from a human donor who received an intestinal transplant.

This chain links TRBV29-1 with TRBJ1-2; 9 bases map to TRBD1. The CDR3 has 13 amino acids. J was trimmed by 4 bases and V by 3 bases; bases with no gene match: 3. CDR1 SQVTM and CDR2 ANQGSEA come from the germline V gene. The CDR3 sequence: CSVEGQGSYGYTF. In nucleotides, the CDR3 is TGCAGCGTTGAGGGACAGGGAAGCTATGGCTACACCTTC.

As concerns this clone: At one end, the junction sequence differs from germline, possibly due to a read error. This chain uses TRBV27 with TRBJ2-1; 11 positions match TRBD2. This CDR3 is 14 amino acids long. Germline lookup yields CDR1 MNHEY and CDR2 SMNVEV (reference sequence). The CDR3: CASGLTSGGNEQFF. The CDR3 coding sequence is TGTGCCAGCGGTTTAACTAGCGGGGGAAATGAGCAGTTCTTC.

The chain joins TRBV9 to TRBJ2-5; 8 positions agree with TRBD2. Germline CDR1 reads SGDLS; CDR2 reads YYNGEE. V shed 3 bases, J shed 2 bases, and the junction held 3 bases outside the gene matches. The CDR3 loop spans 14 amino acids. CDR3 sequence (DNA): TGTGCCAGCAGCGGTAGCGGGGCGCAAGAGACCCAGTACTTC. It codes for CASSGSGAQETQYF.

V usage is TRBV25-1 and J usage is TRBJ1-2; D call uncertain. CDR1 and CDR2 (germline): MGHDK, SYGVNS. The CDR3 spans 17 residues. Trimming removed 5 bases at V and 5 bases at J, with 24 bases between. Here the CDR3 reads CASSKGPEWGSGYGYTF. Here the CDR3 DNA reads TGTGCCAGCAGTAAGGGTCCGGAGTGGGGTTCGGGATATGGCTACACCTTC.

This chain joins TRBV6-6 and TRBJ1-3; D gene ambiguous. CDR1 is MNHNY and CDR2 is SVGAGI in the germline V gene (reference sequence). The ends were cut back, 0 bases at V and 0 bases at J, with 9 bases in the middle. The CDR3 consists of 16 residues. CDR3 sequence reads: CASSYSSTDSGNTIYF. The CDR3 DNA sequence: TGTGCCAGCAGTTACTCGTCCACAGACTCTGGAAACACCATATATTTT.

The genes are TRBV15 and TRBJ2-7, with a tentative D call TRBD1 (7 bases). CDR1 and CDR2 (germline): LNHNV, YYDKDF (reference sequence). The CDR3 runs to 16 residues. The ends were cut back, 0 bases at V and 3 bases at J, with 15 bases in the middle. In DNA, the CDR3 is TGTGCCACCAGCAGAGATGGCCAGGGGGGAATCTACGAGCAGTACTTC. This codes for CATSRDGQGGIYEQYF.

This rearrangement joins TRBV29-1 to TRBJ2-1; D is uncertain. Germline loops: CDR1 SQVTM, CDR2 ANQGSEA. Trimming shortened V by 4 bases and J by 2 bases, and 9 bases separated the two germline ends. The CDR3 spans 13 residues. The CDR3 coding sequence is TGCAGCGTTGTAAGAGTTCCCTACAATGAGCAGTTCTTC. It yields the protein CSVVRVPYNEQFF.

The V and J genes are TRBV4-1 and TRBJ2-5; D gene uncertain. CDR1 MGHRA and CDR2 YSYEKL come from the germline V gene. The CDR3 extends over 13 amino acids. V was clipped by 3 bases and J by 5 bases, with 10 bases between them. CDR3 amino acids: CASSQGYEETQYF. The CDR3, as DNA: TGCGCCAGCAGCCAGGGGTATGAGGAGACCCAGTACTTC.

The chain combines TRBV13 with TRBJ2-1; D is possibly TRBD2 (6 bases). The CDR3 has 18 amino acids. Germline values: CDR1 PRHDT, CDR2 FYEKMQ (reference sequence). With 5 bases removed from V and 4 bases from J, the gap between germline ends came to 24 bases. CDR3 sequence reads: CASSTGLLLPVTYNEQFF. The CDR3 DNA follows: TGTGCCAGCAGCACGGGACTGTTATTGCCCGTCACATACAATGAGCAGTTCTTC.

This clone was counted a single time. V is TRBV11-2 and J is TRBJ2-2; 10 bases agree with TRBD1. Losses at the gene ends were 5 bases for V and 4 bases for J; bases not matched to a gene: 10. The V gene's germline CDR1 is SGHAT and CDR2 FQNNGV. The CDR3 has 17 residues. The CDR3 region has the DNA TGTGCCAGCAGCCAAAGGGTAGGACAGGGGGTCACCGGGGAGCTGTTTTTT. It translates to CASSQRVGQGVTGELFF.

V and J are TRBV9 and TRBJ2-7; D possibly corresponds to TRBD2 (5 bases). The V and J ends lost 0 bases and 6 bases respectively, with 10 bases between them. The CDR3 covers 13 residues. Germline CDR1 and CDR2: SGDLS and YYNGEE. CDR3 in amino acids: CASSVGHAGEQYF. The CDR3 DNA sequence: TGTGCCAGCAGCGTAGGTCACGCGGGCGAGCAGTACTTC.

This chain joins TRBV5-1 and TRBJ2-1; D possibly corresponds to TRBD1 (6 bases). The CDR3 covers 14 residues. V lost 0 bases and J 8 bases, leaving 12 bases between the germline ends. Germline V CDR1 and CDR2: SGHRS, YFSETQ. The CDR3 coding sequence is TGCGCCAGCAGCTTGGTTGGGGGCGGCGATGAGCAGTTCTTC. Translated, it gives CASSLVGGGDEQFF.

This clone was recorded once. V is TRBV18 and J is TRBJ1-1; TRBD1 agrees at 7 bases. The V gene's germline CDR1 is KGHSH and CDR2 LQKENI. This CDR3 region has 16 residues. The V and J ends lost 2 bases and 1 base, in that order; junction bases with no gene match: 7. Here the CDR3 reads CASSPEMNRGNTEAFF. Here the CDR3 DNA reads TGTGCCAGCTCACCAGAGATGAACAGGGGGAACACTGAAGCTTTCTTT. The full variable domain, in which reference TRBV18 and TRBJ1-1 provide the parts outside the CDR3, is NAGVMQNPRHLVRRRGQEARLRCSPMKGHSHVYWYRQLPEEGLKFMVYLQKENIIDESGMPKERFSAEFPKEGPSILRIQQVVRGDSAAYFCASSPEMNRGNTEAFFGQGTRLTVV.

This CDR3 is CASSFWDVGSNQPQHF. Written as DNA, the CDR3 is TGTGCCAGCTCATTCTGGGACGTTGGTAGCAATCAGCCCCAGCATTTT. The V and J genes are TRBV18 and TRBJ1-5; TRBD1 might be the D (5 bases). Germline-derived CDR1 and CDR2 are KGHSH and LQKENI. This CDR3 is 16 amino acids long. V was pared by 5 bases and J by 0 bases, with 14 bases between.

As DNA, the CDR3 is TGTGCCAGCAGCCAAGCAGGGGAGGACGGGCAGCCCCAGCATTTT. Its protein product is CASSQAGEDGQPQHF. The rearrangement links TRBV4-2 to TRBJ1-5; TRBD1 is a possible D gene (6 bases). Trimming cost V 1 base and J 7 bases, with 14 bases left between them. The CDR3 covers 15 residues. Per germline, CDR1 LGHNA and CDR2 YNFKEQ.

The chain carries TRBV27 and TRBJ1-5; D unresolved. Germline V CDR1 and CDR2: MNHEY, SMNVEV (reference sequence). The V end lost 3 bases, the J end lost 0 bases, and 3 bases lay between the germline ends. The CDR3 sequence is 13 residues long. The CDR3 coding sequence is TGTGCCAGCAGTTTGGATAGCAATCAGCCCCAGCATTTT. Translation gives CASSLDSNQPQHF.

Comments on this clone: Germline and junction disagree at one end, which may indicate a read error. This sample also contains other DNA sequences that code for the same CDR3. V usage is TRBV28 and J usage is TRBJ2-7; the D gene is possibly TRBD2 (6 bases). Germline-derived CDR1 and CDR2 are MDHEN and SYDVKM. This CDR3 region has 15 residues. The CDR3 is CASSFPGLEAQKQYF. Here the CDR3 DNA reads TGTGCCAGTAGTTTTCCGGGACTGGAGGCGCAAAAGCAGTACTTC.

The chain uses TRBV28 and TRBJ1-1; D gene uncertain. V dropped 4 bases and J dropped 1 base, with 13 bases sitting between them. Germline V gene sequence: CDR1 MDHEN, CDR2 SYDVKM. This CDR3 is 15 amino acids long. The CDR3 loop is CASSYPSTGNTEAFF. CDR3 nucleotide sequence: TGTGCCAGCAGTTACCCTTCGACGGGGAACACTGAAGCTTTCTTT.

The chain carries TRBV27 and TRBJ1-2; D possibly corresponds to TRBD1 (5 bases). V dropped 5 bases and J dropped 5 bases, with 12 bases sitting between them. This CDR3 contains 13 residues. CDR1 is MNHEY and CDR2 is SMNVEV in the germline V gene (reference sequence). CDR3 protein: CASSPGTLYGYTF. In DNA form, the CDR3 reads TGTGCCAGCAGTCCCGGGACCCTTTATGGCTACACCTTC.

This chain joins TRBV7-9 and TRBJ2-7; TRBD2 matches at 9 bases. The germline V gene has CDR1 SEHNR and CDR2 FQNEAQ (reference sequence). V was pared by 5 bases and J by 1 base, with 6 bases of the junction left unmatched. This CDR3 contains 15 residues. The CDR3 DNA is TGTGCCAGCAGCCCCCCTAGCGGGATGTCCTACGAGCAGTACTTC. It encodes CASSPPSGMSYEQYF.

V usage is TRBV30 and J usage is TRBJ2-3; 13 bases fit TRBD2. Germline loops: CDR1 GTSNPN, CDR2 SVGIG (reference sequence). With V trimmed by 5 bases and J by 0 bases, 14 bases remained unmatched. The CDR3 spans 19 residues. CDR3 nucleotides: TGTGCCTGGGCAGGGGGCGAGGGGACTAGCGGGACTAGCACAGATACGCAGTATTTT. Translated: CAWAGGEGTSGTSTDTQYF.